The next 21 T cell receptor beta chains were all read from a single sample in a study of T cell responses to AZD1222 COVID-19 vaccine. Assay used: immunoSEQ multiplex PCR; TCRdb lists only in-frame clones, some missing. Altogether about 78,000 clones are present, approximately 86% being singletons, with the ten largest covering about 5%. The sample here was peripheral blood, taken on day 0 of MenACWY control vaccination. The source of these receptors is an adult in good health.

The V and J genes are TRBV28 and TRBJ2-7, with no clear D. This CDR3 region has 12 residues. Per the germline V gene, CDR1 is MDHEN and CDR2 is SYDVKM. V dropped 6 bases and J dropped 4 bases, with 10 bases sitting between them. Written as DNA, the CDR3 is TGTGCCAGCAGGGGAACGTGGTACGAGCAGTACTTC. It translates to CASRGTWYEQYF. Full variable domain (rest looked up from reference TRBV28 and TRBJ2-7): DVKVTQSSRYLVKRTGEKVFLECVQDMDHENMFWYRQDPGLGLRLIYFSYDVKMKEKGDIPEGYSVSREKKERFSLILESASTNQTSMYLCASRGTWYEQYFGPGTRLTVT.

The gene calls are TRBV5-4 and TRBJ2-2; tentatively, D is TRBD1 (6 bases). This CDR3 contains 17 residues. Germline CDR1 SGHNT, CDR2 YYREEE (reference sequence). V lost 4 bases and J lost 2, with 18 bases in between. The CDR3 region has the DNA TGTGCCAGCAGCCGCAGGGGTTTTCTCCCCAACACCGGGGAGCTGTTTTTT. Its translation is CASSRRGFLPNTGELFF.

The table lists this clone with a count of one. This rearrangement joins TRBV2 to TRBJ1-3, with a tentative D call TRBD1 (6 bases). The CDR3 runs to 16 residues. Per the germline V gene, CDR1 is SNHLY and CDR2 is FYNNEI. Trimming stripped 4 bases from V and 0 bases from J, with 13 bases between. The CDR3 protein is CASSVEGGFSGNTIYF. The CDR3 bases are TGTGCCAGCAGTGTGGAGGGGGGCTTCTCTGGAAACACCATATATTTT.

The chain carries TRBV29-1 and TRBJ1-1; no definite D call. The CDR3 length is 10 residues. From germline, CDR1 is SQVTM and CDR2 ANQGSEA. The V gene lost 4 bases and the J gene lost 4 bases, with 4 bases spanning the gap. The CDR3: CSVGVTEAFF. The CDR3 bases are TGCAGCGTTGGGGTCACTGAAGCTTTCTTT.

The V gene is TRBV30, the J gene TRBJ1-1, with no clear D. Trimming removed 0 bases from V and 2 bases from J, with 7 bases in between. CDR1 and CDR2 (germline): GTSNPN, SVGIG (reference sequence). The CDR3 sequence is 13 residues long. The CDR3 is CAWSVARNTEAFF. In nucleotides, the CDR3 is TGTGCCTGGAGTGTCGCCAGAAACACTGAAGCTTTCTTT.

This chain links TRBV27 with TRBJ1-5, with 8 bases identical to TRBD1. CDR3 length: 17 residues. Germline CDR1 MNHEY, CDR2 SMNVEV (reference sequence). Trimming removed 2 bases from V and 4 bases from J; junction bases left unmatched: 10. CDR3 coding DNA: TGTGCCAGCAGTTTAAGGAGCCCGGGACAGGCAAATCAGCCCCAGCATTTT. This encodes CASSLRSPGQANQPQHF.

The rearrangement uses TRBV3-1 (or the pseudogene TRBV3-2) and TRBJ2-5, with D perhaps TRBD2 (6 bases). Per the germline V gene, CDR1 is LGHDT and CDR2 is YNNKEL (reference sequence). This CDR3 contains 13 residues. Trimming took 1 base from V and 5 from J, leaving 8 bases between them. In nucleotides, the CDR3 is TGTGCCAGCAGCCAAGTTCGGGGGGAGACCCAGTACTTC. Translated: CASSQVRGETQYF.

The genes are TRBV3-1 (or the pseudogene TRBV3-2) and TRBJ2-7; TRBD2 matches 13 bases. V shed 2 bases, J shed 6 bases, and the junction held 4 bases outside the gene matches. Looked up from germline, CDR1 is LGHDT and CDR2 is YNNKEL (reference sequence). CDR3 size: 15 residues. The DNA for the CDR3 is TGTGCCAGCAGCCAAACCGGGACTAGCGGGGTCGAGCAGTACTTC. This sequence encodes CASSQTGTSGVEQYF.

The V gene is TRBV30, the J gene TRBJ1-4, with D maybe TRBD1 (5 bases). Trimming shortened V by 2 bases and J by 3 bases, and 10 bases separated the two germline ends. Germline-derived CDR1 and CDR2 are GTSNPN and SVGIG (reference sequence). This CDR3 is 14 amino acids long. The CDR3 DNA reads TGTGCCTGGAGTCCAGGGAGAGCTAATGAAAAACTGTTTTTT. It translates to CAWSPGRANEKLFF.

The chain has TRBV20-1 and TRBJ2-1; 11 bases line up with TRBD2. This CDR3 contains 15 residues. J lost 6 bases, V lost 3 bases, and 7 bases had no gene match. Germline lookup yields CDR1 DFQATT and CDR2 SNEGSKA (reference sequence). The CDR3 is CSASETSGARNEQFF. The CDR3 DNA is TGCAGTGCTAGTGAGACTAGCGGGGCCCGCAATGAGCAGTTCTTC.

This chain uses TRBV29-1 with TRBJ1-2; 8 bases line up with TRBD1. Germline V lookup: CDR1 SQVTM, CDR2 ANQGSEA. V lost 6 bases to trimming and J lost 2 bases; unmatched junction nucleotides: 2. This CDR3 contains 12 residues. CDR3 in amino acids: CSVGQGNYGYTF. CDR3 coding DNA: TGCAGCGTCGGACAGGGAAACTATGGCTACACCTTC.

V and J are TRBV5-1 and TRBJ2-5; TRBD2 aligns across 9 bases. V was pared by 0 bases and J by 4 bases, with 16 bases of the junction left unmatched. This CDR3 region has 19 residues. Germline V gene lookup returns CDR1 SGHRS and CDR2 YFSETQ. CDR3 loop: CASSLDARGERGAVETQYF. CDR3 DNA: TGCGCCAGCAGCTTGGACGCCAGGGGTGAGCGGGGGGCCGTAGAGACCCAGTACTTC.

The CDR3 here is CASSRQSYEQYF. The CDR3 nucleotides read TGTGCCAGCAGCAGACAGTCCTACGAGCAGTACTTC. The V and J genes are TRBV7-9 and TRBJ2-7, with D perhaps TRBD1 (5 bases). The germline CDR1 and CDR2 sequences are SEHNR and FQNEAQ (reference sequence). CDR3 length: 12 residues. The V end lost 5 bases, the J end lost 1 base, and 6 bases lay between the germline ends.

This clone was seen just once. The CDR3 loop is CASRQGQGATNEKLFF. Here the CDR3 DNA reads TGTGCCAGCAGACAGGGACAGGGAGCAACTAATGAAAAACTGTTTTTT. The V call is TRBV6-6, the J call TRBJ1-4; 9 nucleotides align to TRBD1. Germline CDR1 MNHNY, CDR2 SVGAGI (reference sequence). V was clipped by 6 bases and J by 0 bases; unmatched bases: 5. The CDR3 sequence is 16 residues long.

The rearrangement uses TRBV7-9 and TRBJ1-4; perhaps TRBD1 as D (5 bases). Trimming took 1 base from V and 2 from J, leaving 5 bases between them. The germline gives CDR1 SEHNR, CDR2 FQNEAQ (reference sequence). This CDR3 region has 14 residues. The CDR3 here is CASSLGQTNEKLFF. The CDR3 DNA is TGTGCCAGCAGCTTAGGACAGACTAATGAAAAACTGTTTTTT. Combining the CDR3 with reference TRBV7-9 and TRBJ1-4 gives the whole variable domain DTGVSQNPRHKITKRGQNVTFRCDPISEHNRLYWYRQTLGQGPEFLTYFQNEAQLEKSRLLSDRFSAERPKGSFSTLEIQRTEQGDSAMYLCASSLGQTNEKLFFGSGTQLSVL.

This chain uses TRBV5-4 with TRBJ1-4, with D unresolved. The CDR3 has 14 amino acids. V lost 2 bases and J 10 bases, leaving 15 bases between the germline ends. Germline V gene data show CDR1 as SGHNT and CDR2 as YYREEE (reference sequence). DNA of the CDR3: TGTGCCAGCAGCTTTCGGACCCCGGGAGGAAAACTGTTTTTT. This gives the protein CASSFRTPGGKLFF.

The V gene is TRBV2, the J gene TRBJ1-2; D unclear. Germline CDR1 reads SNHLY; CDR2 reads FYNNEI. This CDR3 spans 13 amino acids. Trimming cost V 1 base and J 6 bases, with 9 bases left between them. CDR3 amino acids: CASSEERENGYTF. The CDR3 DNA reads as TGTGCCAGCAGTGAAGAAAGGGAAAATGGCTACACCTTC.

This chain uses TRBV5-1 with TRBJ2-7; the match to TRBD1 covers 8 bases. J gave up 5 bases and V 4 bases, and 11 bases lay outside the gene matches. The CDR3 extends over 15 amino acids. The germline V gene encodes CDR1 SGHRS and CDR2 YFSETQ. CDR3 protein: CASSPHDRGIHEQYF. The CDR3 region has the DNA TGCGCCAGCAGCCCTCACGACAGGGGCATCCACGAGCAGTACTTC.

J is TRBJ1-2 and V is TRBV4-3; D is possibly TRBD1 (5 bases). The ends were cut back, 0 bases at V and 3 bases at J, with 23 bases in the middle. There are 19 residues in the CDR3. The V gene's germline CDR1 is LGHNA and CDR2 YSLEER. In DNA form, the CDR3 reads TGCGCCAGCAGCCAAGAAAGGGTCGGTTGGGGGGTGAGAGACTATGGCTACACCTTC. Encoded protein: CASSQERVGWGVRDYGYTF.

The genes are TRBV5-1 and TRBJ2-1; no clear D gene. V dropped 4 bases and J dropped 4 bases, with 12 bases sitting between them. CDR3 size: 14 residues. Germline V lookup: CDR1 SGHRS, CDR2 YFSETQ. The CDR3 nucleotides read TGCGCCAGCAGCCTGAATGGACCATACAATGAGCAGTTCTTC. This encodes CASSLNGPYNEQFF.

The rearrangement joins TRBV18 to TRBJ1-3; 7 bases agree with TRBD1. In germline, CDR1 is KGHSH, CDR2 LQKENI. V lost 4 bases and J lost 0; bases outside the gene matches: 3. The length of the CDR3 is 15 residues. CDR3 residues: CASSQGADSGNTIYF. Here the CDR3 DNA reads TGTGCCAGCTCACAGGGGGCTGACTCTGGAAACACCATATATTTT.